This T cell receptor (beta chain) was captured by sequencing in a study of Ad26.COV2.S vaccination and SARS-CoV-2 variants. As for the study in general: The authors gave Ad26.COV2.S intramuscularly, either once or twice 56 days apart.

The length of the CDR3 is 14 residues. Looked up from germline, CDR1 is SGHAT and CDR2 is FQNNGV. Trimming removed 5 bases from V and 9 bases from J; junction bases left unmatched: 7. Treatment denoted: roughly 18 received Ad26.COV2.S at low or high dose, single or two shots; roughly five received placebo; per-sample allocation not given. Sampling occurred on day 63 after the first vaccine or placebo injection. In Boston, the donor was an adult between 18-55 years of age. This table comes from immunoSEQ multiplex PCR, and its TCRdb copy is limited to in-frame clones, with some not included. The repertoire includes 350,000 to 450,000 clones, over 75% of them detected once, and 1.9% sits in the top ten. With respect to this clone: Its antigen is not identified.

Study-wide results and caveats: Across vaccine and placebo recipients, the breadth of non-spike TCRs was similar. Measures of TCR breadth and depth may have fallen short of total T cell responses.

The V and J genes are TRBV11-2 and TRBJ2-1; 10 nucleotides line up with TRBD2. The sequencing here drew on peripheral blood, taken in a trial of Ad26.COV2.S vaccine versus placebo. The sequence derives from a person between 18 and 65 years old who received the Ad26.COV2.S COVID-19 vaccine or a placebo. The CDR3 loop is CASSPSGRDSEQFF. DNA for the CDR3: TGTGCCAGCAGCCCCAGCGGGAGGGATTCTGAGCAGTTCTTC.